This TCR beta chain is from a study of post-analysis software for immune sequencing data. At the level of the study: Included courses were relapsing-remitting and secondary progressive multiple sclerosis; progressive-relapsing multiple sclerosis was also included. Study-wide results and caveats: Controls showed significantly higher normalized Chao1 diversity than did multiple sclerosis patients. Batch-matched samples strongly co-clustered by F measure. There were five or six TRBV segments more frequent in patients than controls, and TRBV5-6, TRBV5-1 and TRBV20-1 were among them.

Prepared TCR beta cDNA libraries contained unique molecular identifiers. Roughly 450,000 cDNA molecules came from approximately 1 to 10 million T cells. TCRdb used MiXCR to reprocess the PCR reads, holding one entry per CDR3 protein. Of 430,000 or so distinct CDR3 sequences in the sample, 30% to 40% are singletons; the top ten hold roughly 8.2%. V lost 3 bases, J lost 0 bases, and 11 bases lay in between. Germline lookup yields CDR1 SQVTM and CDR2 ANQGSEA. This CDR3 has 14 amino acids. This clonotype was observed a few times. Antigen unknown. What was sequenced was blood. The sequence came from a girl aged 2-10 years with multiple sclerosis. The chain carries TRBV29-1 and TRBJ1-2; no clear D gene. The CDR3, as DNA: TGCAGCGTTGAGACTCCTCCAGCTAACTATGGCTACACCTTC. Amino acid sequence: CSVETPPANYGYTF.